This TCR beta chain was observed in a study of metastatic and nonmetastatic thyroid tumors. Whole-study context: Repertoire data that came from the blood and tumor or nodule tissue of malignant and benign thyroid patients were compared.

No patient had received any treatment before thyroid surgery. Trimming shortened V by 6 bases and J by 6 bases, and 12 bases separated the two germline ends. There are 14 residues in the CDR3. Germline V lookup: CDR1 MNHEY, CDR2 SMNVEV (reference sequence). As processed by the authors: Building a distant-metastasis classifier for papillary thyroid cancer drew on CDR3 differences across clinicopathological groups. Via MiXCR, TCRdb re-called the PCR reads. Clone size and V and J calls follow TCRdb, not the original study. The sample lists about 59,000 clones; roughly 16% were seen once. There are a few counts of this clone.

Specimen: blood. This clonotype was sampled from a male donor with papillary thyroid cancer or a benign thyroid nodule (not recorded which). Some clones in this sample may be carry-over from other donors' samples. The chain recombines TRBV27 with TRBJ1-6; TRBD1 is a possible D gene (6 bases). CDR3 sequence reads: CASRPGQTNSPLHF. The CDR3 DNA sequence: TGTGCCAGCAGACCTGGACAGACTAATTCACCCCTCCACTTT.